These 29 T cell receptor beta chains came from one sample sequenced in a study of T-cell memory formation after mild COVID-19. TCRdb redid the calling of the 5' RACE reads with MiXCR, one entry per CDR3 protein. The sample yields 550,000 to 700,000 distinct CDR3 sequences, 15% to 20% seen once. Sequencing was performed on PBMCs or a T cell subset sorted from them (not recorded which). The receptors here all came from an adult woman who had mild COVID-19 (a few samples of this study predate the infection). Cell type and time point are not known.

This clonotype has only a few counts. The chain carries TRBV12-3 or TRBV12-4 and TRBJ1-1; the D is unclear. Deletions cut 2 bases from V and 2 bases from J, with 12 bases between. The CDR3 is made up of 15 amino acids. The CDR3 DNA follows: TGTGCCAGCAGTTTAAAGAGCCAGCGAAACACTGAAGCTTTCTTT. It is translated as CASSLKSQRNTEAFF.

This clonotype was seen a handful of times. V gene TRBV27 combines with J gene TRBJ2-6; TRBD1 agrees at 9 bases. V shed 6 bases and J 4 bases; nucleotides not matched to a gene: 19. Germline loops: CDR1 MNHEY, CDR2 SMNVEV (reference sequence). The CDR3 totals 20 residues. Here the CDR3 reads CASSIRRTGTGILGANVLTF. The CDR3 DNA follows: TGTGCCAGCAGCATCCGACGGACCGGGACAGGGATACTGGGGGCCAACGTCCTGACTTTC.

This clonotype appeared a few times. CDR3 sequence: CASSQNGFGSGSNYGYTF. The CDR3 bases are TGTGCCAGCAGCCAGAACGGGTTCGGCAGTGGTTCTAACTATGGCTACACCTTC. The chain uses TRBV3-1 and TRBJ1-2, with no clear D. Germline CDR1 reads LGHDT; CDR2 reads YNNKEL (reference sequence). V lost 3 bases and J 0 bases, leaving 20 bases between the germline ends. The CDR3 has 18 residues.

This clonotype was picked up a small number of times. CDR3 nucleotides: TGTGCCACCAGTGCCATGGGACAGGGGGACACAGATACGCAGTATTTT. Translation gives CATSAMGQGDTDTQYF. The V and J genes are TRBV24-1 and TRBJ2-3; 11 bases are shared with TRBD1. The CDR3 length is 16 residues. Germline CDR1 and CDR2: KGHDR and SFDVKD. The V gene end was trimmed by 5 bases and the J gene end by 2 bases; junction bases not matched to a gene: 5.

The V gene is TRBV20-1, the J gene TRBJ2-1, with TRBD2 identical over 9 bases. In germline, CDR1 is DFQATT, CDR2 SNEGSKA (reference sequence). The CDR3 sequence is 17 residues long. V gave up 3 bases and J gave up 3 bases; unmatched junction bases: 12. CDR3 region: CSARDTGLANSYNEQFF. CDR3 DNA: TGCAGTGCTAGGGACACGGGACTAGCTAATAGCTACAATGAGCAGTTCTTC.

V and J are TRBV15 and TRBJ2-2, with 9 bases lining up with TRBD2. The CDR3 spans 17 residues. Germline CDR1 reads LNHNV; CDR2 reads YYDKDF (reference sequence). The ends lost 0 bases at V and 5 bases at J; junction bases unmatched: 7. The CDR3 DNA is TGTGCCACCAGCAGAGATGAGGTAGCGGGAGCTACCGGGGAGCTGTTTTTT. Protein sequence: CATSRDEVAGATGELFF.

The chain employs TRBV12-3 or TRBV12-4 and TRBJ1-2, with 12 bases identical to TRBD1. This CDR3 has 14 amino acids. Unmatched junction bases numbered 3, after V lost 4 bases and J lost 6 bases. DNA of the CDR3: TGTGCCAGCAGTTGGGACAGGGGGCGACATGGCTACACCTTC. Translated: CASSWDRGRHGYTF.

The chain joins TRBV15 to TRBJ1-4, with D maybe TRBD1 (6 bases). Germline V CDR1 and CDR2: LNHNV, YYDKDF (reference sequence). V lost 8 bases to trimming and J lost 7 bases, with 17 bases between them. The CDR3 sequence is 14 residues long. The CDR3 DNA follows: TGTGCCACCCTCGATCAGGGGAGGGGTGAAAAACTGTTTTTT. Its protein is CATLDQGRGEKLFF.

The genes are TRBV12-3 or TRBV12-4 and TRBJ1-1; D might be TRBD1 (6 bases). This CDR3 contains 12 residues. Trimming stripped 6 bases from V and 7 bases from J, with 12 bases between. The chain's CDR3 is CASRITGIEAFF. For the CDR3, the DNA is TGTGCCAGCAGGATTACAGGGATTGAAGCTTTCTTT.

This clonotype was counted between two and nine times. CDR3 sequence reads: CASSLVFRGSSDEQFF. As DNA, the CDR3 is TGCGCCAGCAGCTTGGTTTTTCGCGGGAGTTCGGATGAGCAGTTCTTC. V and J are TRBV5-1 and TRBJ2-1; the match to TRBD2 covers 7 bases. Trimming at V came to 0 bases and at J to 8 bases, leaving 11 bases not matched to a gene. The CDR3 is 16 amino acids. Per the germline V gene, CDR1 is SGHRS and CDR2 is YFSETQ. Complete variable domain (other parts from reference TRBV5-1 and TRBJ2-1): KAGVTQTPRYLIKTRGQQVTLSCSPISGHRSVSWYQQTPGQGLQFLFEYFSETQRNKGNFPGRFSGRQFSNSRSEMNVSTLELGDSALYLCASSLVFRGSSDEQFFGPGTRLTVL.

This clonotype has just a few counts. The chain is built from TRBV10-3 and TRBJ2-2; D unclear. The CDR3 is 16 residues long. Trimming left V 0 bases short and J 1 base short, with 9 bases between. Per germline, CDR1 ENHRY and CDR2 SYGVKD. The CDR3 loop is CAISESRLLNTGELFF. For the CDR3, the DNA is TGTGCCATCAGTGAGTCGCGACTCTTGAACACCGGGGAGCTGTTTTTT.

J is TRBJ1-5 and V is TRBV18, with D hard to call. V lost 3 bases, J lost 6 bases, and 9 bases lay in between. CDR3 length: 13 amino acids. The germline V gene encodes CDR1 KGHSH and CDR2 LQKENI. DNA for the CDR3: TGTGCCAGCTCACCCCTATTAAGTCAGCCCCAGCATTTT. It is translated as CASSPLLSQPQHF.

V is TRBV29-1 and J is TRBJ1-1; D remains unclear. Trimming left V 5 bases short and J 0 bases short, with 10 bases between. The CDR3 is 13 residues long. Germline CDR1 SQVTM, CDR2 ANQGSEA. The CDR3 DNA reads TGCAGCGTTCGGCGGCAGATGAACACTGAAGCTTTCTTT. Protein: CSVRRQMNTEAFF.

This clonotype was detected only a few times. The CDR3 sequence is CASSFQEYTGELFF. The CDR3 DNA sequence: TGTGCCAGCAGTTTCCAGGAGTACACCGGGGAGCTGTTTTTT. The J gene is TRBJ2-2, the V gene TRBV12-3 or TRBV12-4; D not certain. Trimming took 3 bases from V and 3 from J, leaving 8 bases between them. This CDR3 is 14 amino acids long.

This chain links TRBV7-9 with TRBJ2-7; maybe TRBD1 (5 bases). Trimming shortened V by 5 bases and J by 2 bases, and 13 bases separated the two germline ends. The CDR3 is 14 amino acids. Germline loops: CDR1 SEHNR, CDR2 FQNEAQ (reference sequence). The DNA for the CDR3 is TGTGCCAGCAGCACAATGGCAGGGCCCTACGAGCAGTACTTC. As protein: CASSTMAGPYEQYF.

In its sample, this clonotype was seen a few times. J is TRBJ2-5 and V is TRBV4-2, with D perhaps TRBD2 (6 bases). V was pared by 1 base and J by 4 bases, with 10 bases between. Germline CDR1 reads LGHNA; CDR2 reads YNFKEQ. The CDR3 is 14 residues long. CDR3 sequence: CASSQVGGPETQYF. For the CDR3, the DNA is TGTGCCAGCAGCCAAGTGGGGGGTCCAGAGACCCAGTACTTC.

This clonotype was observed many times. The chain joins TRBV4-1 to TRBJ1-5; perhaps TRBD1 as D (5 bases). Germline values: CDR1 MGHRA, CDR2 YSYEKL. Trimming cost V 4 bases and J 3 bases, with 13 bases left between them. The CDR3 sequence is 15 residues long. CDR3 DNA sequence: TGCGCCAGCAGCCCCTCTGGCAGGGTCAATCAGCCCCAGCATTTT. Its translation is CASSPSGRVNQPQHF.

This chain links TRBV5-4 with TRBJ2-3; unclear D gene. V was trimmed by 2 bases and J by 2 bases, leaving 15 bases between them. The CDR3 consists of 16 residues. Germline V gene sequence: CDR1 SGHNT, CDR2 YYREEE (reference sequence). As DNA, the CDR3 is TGTGCCAGCAGCTTCCGTCGCTTAGAGGCCACAGATACGCAGTATTTT. This encodes CASSFRRLEATDTQYF.

This clonotype came up many times. The V call is TRBV5-1, the J call TRBJ2-1; possibly TRBD1 for D (5 bases). CDR1 SGHRS and CDR2 YFSETQ come from the germline V gene. Trimming pared 0 bases from V and 5 bases from J, leaving 12 bases between. The CDR3 runs to 15 residues. This chain's CDR3 is CASSLAPQADNEQFF. Written as DNA, the CDR3 is TGCGCCAGCAGCTTGGCGCCACAGGCGGACAATGAGCAGTTCTTC.

In this sample, this clonotype turned up a few times. The rearrangement joins TRBV19 to TRBJ2-5; D is tentatively TRBD1 or TRBD2 (6 bases each). Trimming stripped 5 bases from V and 5 bases from J, with 21 bases between. Germline lookup yields CDR1 LNHDA and CDR2 SQIVND (reference sequence). The CDR3 runs to 16 residues. CDR3: CASSAQLGGVEETQYF. CDR3 bases: TGTGCCAGTAGTGCCCAGTTGGGGGGCGTCGAGGAGACCCAGTACTTC.

V and J are TRBV11-2 and TRBJ2-5, with 9 bases matching TRBD1. Trimming cost V 4 bases and J 7 bases; bases outside gene matches: 19. The CDR3 contains 18 residues. Germline CDR1 SGHAT, CDR2 FQNNGV. The CDR3 DNA is TGTGCCAGCAGCTCCGGGACAGGGTTCTGGCGGGGTCCGGGGACCCAGTACTTC. Translated, it gives CASSSGTGFWRGPGTQYF.

The CDR3 region is CASSPLRKALHF. CDR3 nucleotide sequence: TGTGCCAGCAGCCCCTTGAGGAAGGCCCTCCACTTT. The V gene is TRBV6-5, the J gene TRBJ1-6; D is unresolved. Germline V CDR1 and CDR2: MNHEY, SVGAGI. The CDR3 is 12 amino acids. V lost 6 bases, J lost 14 bases, and 14 bases lay in between.

This sequence joins TRBV3-1 and TRBJ2-6, with D uncertain. Trimming pared 1 base from V and 4 bases from J, leaving 17 bases between. The CDR3 spans 18 residues. CDR1 LGHDT and CDR2 YNNKEL come from the germline V gene (reference sequence). The CDR3 region is CASSQGRKGRRGANVLTF. The CDR3 coding sequence is TGTGCCAGCAGCCAAGGCCGAAAGGGTCGCCGGGGGGCCAACGTCCTGACTTTC.

V gene TRBV2 combines with J gene TRBJ2-7; D uncertain. Germline CDR1 SNHLY, CDR2 FYNNEI. CDR3 length equals 16 residues. V was pared by 1 base and J by 13 bases, with 26 bases between. Written as DNA, the CDR3 is TGTGCCAGCAGTGAAGTGGGTCCTCCAACGGGTCGGCAGTTTTACTTC. Residues: CASSEVGPPTGRQFYF.

The V call is TRBV7-2, the J call TRBJ2-5; the match to TRBD1 covers 8 bases. Trimming cost V 4 bases and J 7 bases; bases outside gene matches: 11. Germline V gives CDR1 SGHTA, CDR2 FQGNSA. The CDR3 has 15 amino acids. The CDR3 spells CASSSRDRQSGTQYF. The CDR3 DNA follows: TGTGCCAGCAGCTCCAGGGACAGGCAAAGCGGGACCCAGTACTTC.

This chain joins TRBV6-5 and TRBJ1-1; possible D gene TRBD1, 6 bases. This CDR3 has 15 residues. Trimming left V 6 bases short and J 5 bases short, with 19 bases between. Germline values: CDR1 MNHEY, CDR2 SVGAGI. CDR3 DNA sequence: TGTGCCAGCAGACTGGGGGCGGGACGAGGGACTGAAGCTTTCTTT. Protein sequence: CASRLGAGRGTEAFF.

J is TRBJ2-7 and V is TRBV29-1, with 8 positions matching TRBD1. V lost 5 bases and J lost 4; bases outside the gene matches: 13. This CDR3 has 15 amino acids. CDR1 SQVTM and CDR2 ANQGSEA come from the germline V gene. The CDR3: CSVPTGGKSGYEQYF. DNA of the CDR3: TGCAGCGTTCCTACAGGGGGAAAGTCTGGATACGAGCAGTACTTC.

Only a few counts were recorded for this clonotype. CDR3 nucleotide sequence: TGTGCCAGCAGGGGACAGGACGGAGCTGAAGCTTTCTTT. It translates to CASRGQDGAEAFF. The chain employs TRBV6-7 and TRBJ1-1; 8 bases align to TRBD1. TRBV6-7 is annotated as an ORF whose role is uncertain. The CDR3 sequence is 13 residues long. J lost 6 bases, V lost 6 bases, and 6 bases had no gene match.

The rearrangement uses TRBV7-3 and TRBJ2-2, with 9 bases matching TRBD2. CDR3 length: 14 amino acids. Trimming took 6 bases from V and 6 from J; bases not matched to a gene: 5. Germline V lookup: CDR1 SGHTA, CDR2 FQGTGA. CDR3: CASSSAGGPGELFF. DNA for the CDR3: TGTGCCAGCAGTTCAGCGGGGGGCCCCGGGGAGCTGTTTTTT.